This TCR beta chain derives from a study of regulatory T cells in long-lasting Graves disease. Study-wide findings and caveats: The TCR repertoire of persistent Graves' patients was less diverse than that of newly diagnosed ones.

The J segment lost 5 bases and the V segment lost 0 bases, leaving 4 bases of the junction unmatched. Germline V CDR1 and CDR2: PRHDT, FYEKMQ (reference sequence). CDR3 size: 14 residues. CDR3-region Arm-PCR and iRepertoire HTBI primers produced the TCR beta libraries. TCRdb used MiXCR to reprocess the multiplex PCR reads, holding one entry per CDR3 protein. The sample holds 400,000 to 450,000 distinct CDR3 sequences, about 15% seen once. Described time point: newly diagnosed GD, antithyroid drugs for less than 3 months. From RNA extracted from PBMCs, the TCR library was made. Many counts were recorded for this clonotype. What it binds is not known. These data also formed part of another study, on T cells in Graves' hyperthyroidism and ophthalmopathy. That study adds: The HTBI primer set was used in a first-round RT-PCR of the TCR CDR3. In the blood, most expanded thyroid clonotypes above 0.001 appeared as well.

The rearrangement uses TRBV13 and TRBJ2-7, with TRBD1 matching 7 bases. The sequencing here drew on peripheral blood mononuclear cells (PBMCs), taken at new diagnosis, from a patient treated with antithyroid drugs. This TCR was sampled from a woman in her 30s with Graves disease. In nucleotides, the CDR3 is TGTGCCAGCAGCTTAGGGACAGGGAAGGACGAGCAGTACTTC. Its translation is CASSLGTGKDEQYF.